Shown below are 30 T cell receptor beta chains from a single sample sequenced in a study of T cells in Graves' hyperthyroidism and ophthalmopathy. TCR beta CDR3 regions were amplified from RNA. The TCR CDR3 first-round RT-PCR relied on the HTBI primer set. TCRdb used MiXCR to reprocess the multiplex PCR reads, holding one entry per CDR3 protein. This table holds roughly 720,000 distinct CDR3 sequences, 17% found once. Sequencing used blood. Source of these receptors: a man between 45 and 60 years old with Graves' hyperthyroidism.

As concerns this clonotype: This may come from a read error, since a much larger clone is one base off. This chain links TRBV7-3 with TRBJ1-1, with D hard to call. The V end was cut by 2 bases, the J end by 4 bases, with 11 bases between. This CDR3 contains 14 residues. Germline V gene data show CDR1 as SGHTA and CDR2 as FQGTGA. In nucleotides, the CDR3 is TGTGCCAGCAGCTTACATCATTTGGGCACTGAAGCTTTCTTT. Its translation: CASSLHHLGTEAFF.

The chain joins TRBV6-5 to TRBJ1-4, with TRBD1 identical over 8 bases. CDR1 and CDR2 from the germline V gene are MNHEY and SVGAGI. The CDR3 is made up of 18 amino acids. J lost 5 bases, V lost 4 bases, and 15 bases had no gene match. The CDR3 region is CASSFSGPQQGGNEKLFF. The CDR3 coding sequence is TGTGCCAGCAGTTTTTCTGGGCCCCAACAGGGGGGGAATGAAAAACTGTTTTTT.

This clonotype was detected only a few times. J is TRBJ2-1 and V is TRBV19, with TRBD2 matching 7 bases. Germline V gene sequence: CDR1 LNHDA, CDR2 SQIVND (reference sequence). V was clipped by 7 bases and J by 7 bases; unmatched bases: 16. This CDR3 is built from 16 residues. CDR3 bases: TGTGCCAGTACCAAAGGGAGGGCGGGATCTGAAAATGAGCAGTTCTTC. Residues: CASTKGRAGSENEQFF.

This clonotype was counted ten times or more. The chain combines TRBV3-1 with TRBJ2-2; D is possibly TRBD2 (5 bases). In germline, CDR1 is LGHDT, CDR2 YNNKEL (reference sequence). Trimming pared 0 bases from V and 6 bases from J, leaving 8 bases between. This CDR3 contains 14 residues. The CDR3 DNA follows: TGTGCCAGCAGCCAAGAGTTACTAGCCGGGGAGCTGTTTTTT. Translating it yields CASSQELLAGELFF.

This rearrangement joins TRBV12-3 or TRBV12-4 to TRBJ2-3; 11 bases fit TRBD2. This CDR3 is built from 16 residues. V shed 1 base and J 5 bases; nucleotides not matched to a gene: 5. The CDR3 coding sequence is TGTGCCAGCAGTTTAGTGCCTAGCGGGAGGAGAGATACGCAGTATTTT. Translating it yields CASSLVPSGRRDTQYF.

This clonotype has at least ten counts. DNA of the CDR3: TGCGCCAGCAGCTTGGCGGCTAGCGGTAACACCGGGGAGCTGTTTTTT. It is translated as CASSLAASGNTGELFF. The chain employs TRBV5-1 and TRBJ2-2; 7 nucleotides align to TRBD2. There are 16 residues in the CDR3. Germline V gene lookup returns CDR1 SGHRS and CDR2 YFSETQ. The J segment lost 2 bases and the V segment lost 0 bases, leaving 4 bases of the junction unmatched.

This clonotype was observed many times. The chain is built from TRBV10-3 and TRBJ1-2; a weak D match, TRBD1 (5 bases). Germline CDR1 is ENHRY and CDR2 is SYGVKD. V was trimmed by 0 bases and J by 2 bases, leaving 7 bases between them. This CDR3 spans 14 amino acids. In DNA form, the CDR3 reads TGTGCCATCAGTGAGTCCTGGGGGAACTATGGCTACACCTTC. Amino acids: CAISESWGNYGYTF.

Ten or more counts support this clonotype. V usage is TRBV7-6 and J usage is TRBJ2-2; 8 nucleotides agree with TRBD2. V trimming: 6 bases; J trimming: 8 bases; junction bases outside the gene matches: 5. The CDR3 contains 13 residues. Germline V gene lookup returns CDR1 SGHVS and CDR2 FNYEAQ. The DNA of the CDR3 is TGTGCCAGCAGACCAAGCGGGAGAGGGGAGCTGTTTTTT. Its protein is CASRPSGRGELFF.

This clonotype was seen only a few times. This chain links TRBV27 with TRBJ2-7; D gene unclear. Trimming removed 2 bases at V and 5 bases at J, with 13 bases between. Germline V gene data show CDR1 as MNHEY and CDR2 as SMNVEV (reference sequence). The CDR3 is made up of 14 amino acids. As DNA, the CDR3 is TGTGCCAGCAGTTTAATAGTGGGTAGTGACGAGCAGTACTTC. Protein product: CASSLIVGSDEQYF.

The rearrangement joins TRBV11-2 to TRBJ1-4; TRBD1 agrees at 10 bases. The CDR3 runs 17 residues. V was pared by 4 bases and J by 0 bases, with 5 bases of the junction left unmatched. Germline lookup yields CDR1 SGHAT and CDR2 FQNNGV. CDR3 sequence reads: CASSSGTGDATNEKLFF. In nucleotides, the CDR3 is TGTGCCAGCAGCTCCGGGACAGGGGATGCAACTAATGAAAAACTGTTTTTT.

Only a few counts were recorded for this clonotype. The V gene is TRBV27, the J gene TRBJ2-4; TRBD2 matches at 7 bases. V dropped 5 bases and J dropped 7; count of bases not matched to a gene: 11. The CDR3 contains 15 residues. Germline CDR1 MNHEY, CDR2 SMNVEV (reference sequence). This chain's CDR3 is CASSPRGGPWNIQYF. In DNA form, the CDR3 reads TGTGCCAGCAGTCCCCGCGGGGGACCATGGAACATTCAGTACTTC.

The chain joins TRBV13 to TRBJ1-1; D gene uncertain. CDR3 length: 12 amino acids. CDR1 is PRHDT, CDR2 FYEKMQ, per germline (reference sequence). With 3 bases removed from V and 7 bases from J, the gap between germline ends came to 9 bases. The CDR3 loop reads CASSFLDGEAFF. CDR3 bases: TGTGCCAGCAGCTTCCTGGACGGTGAAGCTTTCTTT.

This clonotype was counted only a few times. The V and J genes are TRBV28 and TRBJ2-3; 7 bases are a match to TRBD2. V lost 5 bases to trimming and J lost 3 bases; unmatched junction nucleotides: 8. Germline V gives CDR1 MDHEN, CDR2 SYDVKM. The CDR3 contains 15 residues. The CDR3 reads CASSPPHGGTDTQYF. The CDR3 DNA is TGTGCCAGCAGTCCCCCCCACGGGGGGACAGATACGCAGTATTTT.

This clonotype was counted at least ten times. This chain uses TRBV27 with TRBJ1-5, with 9 bases matching TRBD1. After removal of 5 bases from V and 1 base from J, the junction contained 9 bases not matched to a gene. Germline assignment: CDR1 MNHEY and CDR2 SMNVEV (reference sequence). The CDR3 totals 17 residues. CDR3 DNA sequence: TGTGCCAGCAGTCAATCCACAGGGGGCTTGAGCAATCAGCCCCAGCATTTT. It codes for CASSQSTGGLSNQPQHF.

The chain couples TRBV5-1 to TRBJ2-7; 10 bases match TRBD2. The germline gives CDR1 SGHRS, CDR2 YFSETQ. After removal of 1 base from V and 4 bases from J, the junction contained 5 bases not matched to a gene. This CDR3 is built from 15 residues. The CDR3: CASSLRTSGIYEQYF. Written as DNA, the CDR3 is TGCGCCAGCAGCTTGAGAACTAGCGGGATTTACGAGCAGTACTTC.

Comments on this clonotype: The final CDR3 position lacks the conserved phenylalanine or tryptophan, pointing to a likely read error. This chain joins TRBV6-2 or TRBV6-3 and TRBJ1-1; TRBD1 might be the D (6 bases). Germline V gives CDR1 MNHEY, CDR2 SVGEGT. V lost 6 bases and J 0 bases, leaving 17 bases between the germline ends. The CDR3 runs 16 residues. In DNA, the CDR3 is TGTGCCAGCAGCAACGGGGGGCAGGGTATGAACACTGAAGCTTTCCTT. Its protein is CASSNGGQGMNTEAFL.

This clonotype was found a few times. At one of its ends the junction is not consistent with the germline gene, which may arise from a read error. The chain employs TRBV5-1 and TRBJ2-7; 7 positions agree with TRBD2. The CDR3 length is 15 residues. The V gene's germline CDR1 is SGHRS and CDR2 YFSETQ. For the CDR3, the DNA is TGCGCCAGCAGCTGGGGGGAGGGGAGCTCCTACGGGCAGTACTTC. Translation: CASSWGEGSSYGQYF.

In its sample, this clonotype was seen a few times. The genes are TRBV9 and TRBJ2-2; D gene unclear. The CDR3 has 16 residues. Trimming took off 3 bases at V and 0 bases at J, with 12 bases between the two ends. CDR1 is SGDLS, CDR2 YYNGEE, per germline. CDR3 residues: CASSARLGPNTGELFF. CDR3 nucleotides: TGTGCCAGCAGCGCCCGATTGGGCCCGAACACCGGGGAGCTGTTTTTT. The full variable domain, completed using reference TRBV9 and TRBJ2-2, is DSGVTQTPKHLITATGQRVTLRCSPRSGDLSVYWYQQSLDQGLQFLIQYYNGEERAKGNILERFSAQQFPDLHSELNLSSLELGDSALYFCASSARLGPNTGELFFGEGSRLTVL.

This clonotype was recorded many times. The V and J genes are TRBV28 and TRBJ2-2; D is ambiguous. Between the trimmed V and J ends, which lost 1 base and 3 bases, there was a span of 3 bases. The CDR3 is made up of 13 amino acids. CDR1 and CDR2 (germline): MDHEN, SYDVKM. Here the CDR3 reads CASSLFHTGELFF. The CDR3 DNA reads TGTGCCAGCAGTTTATTCCACACCGGGGAGCTGTTTTTT.

This rearrangement joins TRBV18 to TRBJ2-1, with D possibly matching TRBD2 (5 bases). The germline V gene encodes CDR1 KGHSH and CDR2 LQKENI. This CDR3 region has 13 residues. V was cut by 2 bases and J by 8 bases, with 10 bases left in between. The CDR3 is CASSPNERDEQFF. The CDR3, as DNA: TGTGCCAGCTCACCAAATGAGAGGGATGAGCAGTTCTTC.

The chain links TRBV18 to TRBJ1-4, with a tentative D call TRBD1 (5 bases). CDR3 length: 13 amino acids. V gave up 0 bases and J gave up 8 bases, with 7 bases separating them. The germline V gene has CDR1 KGHSH and CDR2 LQKENI. The CDR3 DNA reads as TGTGCCAGCTCACCACCGGGACCCGAAAAACTGTTTTTT. Encoded protein: CASSPPGPEKLFF.

The sample holds many counts of this clonotype. This chain joins TRBV28 and TRBJ1-2; the match to TRBD1 covers 11 bases. CDR1 is MDHEN and CDR2 is SYDVKM in the germline V gene. The CDR3 covers 17 residues. J was trimmed by 4 bases and V by 6 bases; bases with no gene match: 13. CDR3 sequence reads: CASRPDRGQGLGYGYTF. The CDR3 nucleotides are TGTGCCAGCAGGCCGGACAGGGGGCAGGGGTTAGGCTATGGCTACACCTTC.

This clonotype was picked up many times. The chain has TRBV20-1 and TRBJ2-7; perhaps D is TRBD1 or TRBD2 (6 bases each). The CDR3 sequence is 14 residues long. Germline CDR1 is DFQATT and CDR2 is SNEGSKA (reference sequence). V shed 0 bases and J shed 2 bases, with 11 bases lying between them. The CDR3 protein is CSARENREAYEQYF. The DNA for the CDR3 is TGCAGTGCTAGAGAAAACAGGGAGGCCTACGAGCAGTACTTC.

This clonotype was detected ten times or more. J is TRBJ1-2 and V is TRBV7-2; D possibly corresponds to TRBD1 (5 bases). This CDR3 contains 15 residues. The V gene lost 5 bases and the J gene lost 8 bases, with 21 bases spanning the gap. Germline assignment: CDR1 SGHTA and CDR2 FQGNSA. For the CDR3, the DNA is TGTGCCAGCAGCCCCCCCGGGACGCAGGTTGGAGGCTACACCTTC. It yields the protein CASSPPGTQVGGYTF.

This chain links TRBV28 with TRBJ2-3; 14 bases agree with TRBD2. Trimming at V came to 10 bases and at J to 2 bases, leaving 11 bases not matched to a gene. CDR3 size: 17 residues. Germline loops: CDR1 MDHEN, CDR2 SYDVKM. CDR3 loop: CATTGTSGSPFTDTQYF. In nucleotides, the CDR3 is TGTGCCACGACCGGGACTAGCGGGAGTCCCTTCACAGATACGCAGTATTTT.

Ten or more counts support this clonotype. V usage is TRBV2 and J usage is TRBJ2-1; 13 bases align to TRBD2. The germline V gene encodes CDR1 SNHLY and CDR2 FYNNEI. Trimming took 8 bases from V and 5 from J; bases not matched to a gene: 0. The CDR3 runs 13 residues. The CDR3 sequence is CASGLAGDNEQFF. The CDR3 DNA reads as TGTGCCAGCGGACTAGCGGGAGACAATGAGCAGTTCTTC. Full variable domain (remainder filled in from reference TRBV2 and TRBJ2-1): EPEVTQTPSHQVTQMGQEVILRCVPISNHLYFYWYRQILGQKVEFLVSFYNNEISEKSEIFDDQFSVERPDGSNFTLKIRSTKLEDSAMYFCASGLAGDNEQFFGPGTRLTVL.

The CDR3 DNA reads as TGCAGTGCTAGAGATTGGGACAGGGGGGACGAGCAGTACTTC. Its translation is CSARDWDRGDEQYF. This chain links TRBV20-1 with TRBJ2-7, with 11 bases fitting TRBD1. The germline V gene encodes CDR1 DFQATT and CDR2 SNEGSKA (reference sequence). The CDR3 contains 14 residues. The trim removed 0 bases at V and 5 bases at J, leaving 3 bases unmatched.

At least ten counts were recorded for this clonotype. This rearrangement joins TRBV3-1 to TRBJ1-2; the D is unclear. Trimming removed 4 bases from V and 6 bases from J, with 12 bases in between. Germline V gene sequence: CDR1 LGHDT, CDR2 YNNKEL (reference sequence). The CDR3 is 13 residues long. CDR3: CASSPGSHHGYTF. DNA of the CDR3: TGTGCCAGCAGCCCCGGGAGTCATCATGGCTACACCTTC.

J is TRBJ2-7 and V is TRBV24-1, with 10 bases fitting TRBD2. Losses at the gene ends were 6 bases for V and 4 bases for J; bases not matched to a gene: 2. This CDR3 has 13 amino acids. CDR1 and CDR2 from the germline V gene are KGHDR and SFDVKD. CDR3 protein: CATSLAGEYEQYF. CDR3 DNA sequence: TGTGCCACCAGTCTAGCGGGGGAGTACGAGCAGTACTTC.

This clonotype was recorded at least ten times. The rearrangement joins TRBV7-2 to TRBJ2-3, with D uncertain. Trimming stripped 5 bases from V and 2 bases from J, with 5 bases between. The CDR3 runs to 12 residues. CDR1 and CDR2 (germline): SGHTA, FQGNSA. CDR3 loop: CASSHYTDTQYF. The CDR3 DNA is TGTGCCAGCAGCCACTACACAGATACGCAGTATTTT.